This TCR beta chain was identified during a study of T-cell memory formation after mild COVID-19 (dated by TCRdb to 2020 to 2022). For the wider study: TCR sequence clusters from the two donors were found to be largely donor specific. The cohort comprised two young, previously healthy adult volunteers, one female and one male. T-cell clones expanding and contracting after mild COVID-19 in a couple of donors were tracked by longitudinal TCRalpha and TCRbeta repertoire sequencing.

Many counts were recorded for this clonotype. Its antigen is unknown. One base away there is no much larger clone; base qualities are not given. V and J are trimmed by 5 bases and 1 base, and the gene matches miss 5 bases of the junction. The CDR3 holds 15 amino acids from the cysteine to the phenylalanine. Only CDR3 DNA is held: 45 bases, read in frame from base 1. CDR1 and CDR2 are drawn from the germline V gene (reference sequence): MNHEY, SMNVEV. What the research found in general, with its limitations: Contracting CD4+ clones appeared mostly in the CM and EM memory subsets, whereas CD8+ clones were enriched in EMRA. From day 15 to 85, contracting clones showed balanced CD4/CD8 phenotypes, whereas a second wave of clones that expanded from day 15 to 37 leaned towards CD4+. The detection of some responding clones in pre-infection memory suggests that pre-existing cross-reactive memory T cells joined the SARS-CoV-2 response. SARS-CoV-2 specificity of the second-wave clones peaking on day 37 was not confirmed. The study included only two mild cases, and larger cohorts that include severe cases with pre-infection samples were judged to be necessary.

Sequencing used an Illumina NovaSeq 6000. TCRalpha and TCRbeta cDNA libraries were constructed by 5'RACE with constant-segment primers, with sample barcodes and unique molecular identifiers being introduced. RNA was extracted from every sample with Trizol reagent. The libraries were amplified in two PCR steps, and the second step added a second sample barcode and Illumina TruSeq adapters. Libraries were sequenced on an Illumina NovaSeq with 2 x 150 bp paired-end reads. The paper's processing steps were these. Demultiplexing of reads and collapsing into UMI-guided consensus sequences were performed with migec v1.2.7. Using mixcr v2.1.11, UMI consensuses were aligned to TRA and TRB V and J templates and then assembled into clonotypes. A clonotype was counted as expanded or contracted only if both edgeR and NoisET called the change significant, with noise models trained on biological replicates. For edgeR calls, a false discovery rate-adjusted p below 0.01 and a log2 fold-change threshold of 1 were applied. As an exploratory analysis of dynamics, max-normalized trajectories of the 1000 most abundant clonotypes were examined with PCA combined with hierarchical clustering. The CD4 or CD8 phenotype of responding clones was assigned using the separately sequenced CD4+ and CD8+ repertoires. TCRdb cleaned the public reads at Q25 with fastp, built clones with MiXCR and kept in-frame beta chains. Each entry is one CDR3 protein sequence, shown with its most common DNA and genes. For this entry, the V and J calls and clone size follow TCRdb and not the study's own pipeline. Present in this sample are roughly 99,000 distinct CDR3 sequences, approximately 14% of which were seen just once. The ten largest clones capture less than 40% of the sample.

Ficoll-Paque density gradient centrifugation was used to isolate PBMCs. This TCR was recovered from a man in his late teens or twenties who had mild COVID-19 (a few samples of this study predate the infection). The sample titles of this study are shuffled in the database, so cell type and time point are left out; the donor was told from shared clones. The V and J segments used are TRBV27 and TRBJ2-3; TRBD2 fits 8 bases in the junction. Sequenced sample: PBMCs or a T cell subset sorted from them (not recorded which). The CDR3 here reads CASSPGLAGTDTQYF. In nucleotide form, the sequence is TGTGCCAGCAGTCCCGGACTAGCCGGCACAGATACGCAGTATTTT.